The 17 T cell receptor beta chains presented below share a single source sample, sequenced in a study of shared clonotypes between healthy human individuals. Terminally differentiated effector memory CD45RA+ cells were excluded from the naive CD8 cells, which were CD45RO-negative and positively selected for CCR7. The assay was immunoSEQ multiplex PCR, and TCRdb's table has in-frame clones only and misses some. The sample lists around 1.9 million clones, just over 90% occurring once. The material sequenced was naive CD8+ T cells from PBMCs. These receptors all stem from a man aged 18 to 35 in good health. Some clones in this sample may be carry-over from other donors' samples.

This clone is a singleton in its sample. V and J are TRBV7-9 and TRBJ2-3; no reliable D call. V was pared by 5 bases and J by 4 bases, with 13 bases between. This CDR3 region has 14 residues. The germline V gene encodes CDR1 SEHNR and CDR2 FQNEAQ (reference sequence). Here the CDR3 DNA reads TGTGCCAGCAGCACCCCTCGGTATTCAGATACGCAGTATTTT. It yields the protein CASSTPRYSDTQYF.

The chain combines TRBV11-2 with TRBJ2-3; D gene unclear. V was trimmed by 0 bases and J by 2 bases, leaving 12 bases between them. CDR1 SGHAT and CDR2 FQNNGV come from the germline V gene. CDR3 size: 16 residues. CDR3 bases: TGTGCCAGCAGCTTAGATGGCAGGATCCCCACAGATACGCAGTATTTT. As protein: CASSLDGRIPTDTQYF.

The chain recombines TRBV7-9 with TRBJ1-5, with TRBD1 as a possible D gene (6 bases). Trimming took 7 bases from V and 2 from J, leaving 15 bases between them. The CDR3 length is 15 residues. Germline loops: CDR1 SEHNR, CDR2 FQNEAQ (reference sequence). CDR3 amino acids: CASNRGGDGNQPQHF. The DNA for the CDR3 is TGTGCCAGCAATCGGGGGGGCGACGGCAATCAGCCCCAGCATTTT.

The rearrangement uses TRBV4-1 and TRBJ2-7, with 9 bases lining up with TRBD2. Germline lookup yields CDR1 MGHRA and CDR2 YSYEKL. The CDR3 is 17 residues long. Trimming removed 0 bases from V and 3 bases from J; junction bases left unmatched: 9. This CDR3 is CASSQDGLAGLYYEQYF. For the CDR3, the DNA is TGCGCCAGCAGCCAAGATGGGCTAGCGGGATTGTACTACGAGCAGTACTTC.

This sequence joins TRBV9 and TRBJ1-1; D unresolved. In germline, CDR1 is SGDLS, CDR2 YYNGEE. Trimming left V 3 bases short and J 0 bases short, with 15 bases between. This CDR3 comprises 16 residues. CDR3 in DNA: TGTGCCAGCAGCGCCACTATGGGCGGGATGAACACTGAAGCTTTCTTT. This codes for CASSATMGGMNTEAFF.

The V and J genes are TRBV27 and TRBJ1-2; TRBD1 might be the D (5 bases). The CDR3 consists of 15 residues. Between the trimmed V and J ends, which lost 5 bases and 4 bases, there was a span of 17 bases. Looked up from germline, CDR1 is MNHEY and CDR2 is SMNVEV (reference sequence). The CDR3 is CASSTAGRFFYGYTF. The CDR3 DNA reads TGTGCCAGCAGTACCGCGGGGCGCTTCTTCTATGGCTACACCTTC.

The V gene is TRBV14, the J gene TRBJ2-1; 10 bases align to TRBD2. The V gene end was trimmed by 2 bases and the J gene end by 2 bases; junction bases not matched to a gene: 0. CDR1 and CDR2 (germline): SGHDN, FVKESK. The CDR3 runs 15 residues. CDR3 nucleotides: TGTGCCAGCAGCCAAAGCGGGGGGGCCTACAATGAGCAGTTCTTC. Amino acid sequence: CASSQSGGAYNEQFF. The complete variable domain, with remaining parts taken from reference TRBV14 and TRBJ2-1, reads EAGVTQFPSHSVIEKGQTVTLRCDPISGHDNLYWYRRVMGKEIKFLLHFVKESKQDESGMPNNRFLAERTGGTYSTLKVQPAELEDSGVYFCASSQSGGAYNEQFFGPGTRLTVL.

V and J are TRBV19 and TRBJ2-1; D perhaps matches TRBD2 (6 bases). The CDR3 runs to 15 residues. CDR1 and CDR2 (germline): LNHDA, SQIVND (reference sequence). V lost 10 bases to trimming and J lost 5 bases, with 21 bases between them. The CDR3 DNA reads as TGTGCCACCCTGGCGGCGCGGGATCTAGACAATGAGCAGTTCTTC. It codes for CATLAARDLDNEQFF.

About this clone itself: Other DNA sequences in this sample translate to the same CDR3. The gene calls are TRBV5-6 and TRBJ1-3, with unresolved D. The V end was cut by 0 bases, the J end by 0 bases, with 1 base between. Germline V lookup: CDR1 SGHDT, CDR2 YYEEEE. CDR3 length: 13 residues. The CDR3 DNA reads as TGTGCCAGCAGCTTGGGCTCTGGAAACACCATATATTTT. Protein product: CASSLGSGNTIYF.

J is TRBJ1-5 and V is TRBV2, with D tentatively TRBD1 (5 bases). Germline CDR1 and CDR2: SNHLY and FYNNEI. V was cut by 1 base and J by 7 bases, with 20 bases left in between. The CDR3 covers 17 residues. The CDR3 protein is CASSEEGLRAIRQPQHF. The CDR3, as DNA: TGTGCCAGCAGTGAAGAGGGGCTGAGGGCGATTAGGCAGCCCCAGCATTTT.

This clone was seen a single time. This chain links TRBV19 with TRBJ2-1; 9 bases agree with TRBD2. This CDR3 comprises 15 residues. CDR1 and CDR2 (germline): LNHDA, SQIVND (reference sequence). Trimming cost V 5 bases and J 4 bases; bases outside gene matches: 6. As DNA, the CDR3 is TGTGCCAGTAGTCCCTCGCTAGCGGGGTACAATGAGCAGTTCTTC. Translation gives CASSPSLAGYNEQFF.

The rearrangement joins TRBV6-5 to TRBJ2-7, with 7 positions matching TRBD1. Germline V lookup: CDR1 MNHEY, CDR2 SVGAGI. This CDR3 region has 14 residues. The V gene end was trimmed by 6 bases and the J gene end by 3 bases; junction bases not matched to a gene: 8. CDR3 nucleotide sequence: TGTGCCAGCAGAGCCGACAGGGCGCTCTACGAGCAGTACTTC. This encodes CASRADRALYEQYF.

On this clone: The identical CDR3 is also encoded by other nucleotide sequences in the sample. The chain recombines TRBV19 with TRBJ2-5; TRBD1 aligns across 7 bases. V was clipped by 5 bases and J by 3 bases; unmatched bases: 3. CDR1 is LNHDA, CDR2 SQIVND, per germline (reference sequence). The CDR3 loop spans 13 amino acids. This CDR3 is CASSVDREETQYF. CDR3 DNA: TGTGCCAGTAGTGTCGACAGGGAAGAGACCCAGTACTTC.

This clone was observed a single time. V is TRBV5-1 and J is TRBJ2-7; D not certain. This CDR3 is 16 amino acids long. Germline CDR1 and CDR2: SGHRS and YFSETQ. The germline V and J ends were trimmed by 0 bases and 2 bases, with 15 bases remaining between them. As DNA, the CDR3 is TGCGCCAGCAGCTTGGTTTCCCGGGTAGGGACCTACGAGCAGTACTTC. As protein: CASSLVSRVGTYEQYF.

V and J are TRBV4-3 and TRBJ2-1; D not certain. The germline gives CDR1 LGHNA, CDR2 YSLEER. The length of the CDR3 is 15 residues. V was cut by 4 bases and J by 4 bases, with 14 bases left in between. DNA of the CDR3: TGCGCCAGCAGCCTACTCCCGAACTCATACAATGAGCAGTTCTTC. Its translation: CASSLLPNSYNEQFF.

V usage is TRBV7-9 and J usage is TRBJ2-7; TRBD1 matches at 11 bases. CDR3 length: 17 residues. Germline CDR1 and CDR2: SEHNR and FQNEAQ (reference sequence). The trim removed 6 bases at V and 6 bases at J, leaving 16 bases unmatched. This CDR3 reads CASSVRIPGTGGIEQYF. CDR3 nucleotides: TGTGCCAGCAGTGTCAGAATTCCGGGGACAGGGGGGATCGAGCAGTACTTC.

This clone was counted a single time. V and J are TRBV19 and TRBJ1-1; a weak D match, TRBD1 (6 bases). In germline, CDR1 is LNHDA, CDR2 SQIVND (reference sequence). The CDR3 loop spans 14 amino acids. The germline V and J ends were trimmed by 4 bases and 4 bases, with 13 bases remaining between them. The DNA for the CDR3 is TGTGCCAGTAGTAGAGCAGGGGCGAGCACTGAAGCTTTCTTT. Its protein product is CASSRAGASTEAFF.